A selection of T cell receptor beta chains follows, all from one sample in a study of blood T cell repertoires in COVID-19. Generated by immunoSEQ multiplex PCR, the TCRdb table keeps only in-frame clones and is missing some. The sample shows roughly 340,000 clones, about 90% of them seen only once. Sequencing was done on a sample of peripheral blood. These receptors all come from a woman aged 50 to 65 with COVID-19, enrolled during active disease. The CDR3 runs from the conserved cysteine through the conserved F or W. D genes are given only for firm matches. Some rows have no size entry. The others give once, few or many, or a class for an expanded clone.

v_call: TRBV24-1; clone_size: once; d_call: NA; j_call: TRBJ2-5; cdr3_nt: TGTGCCACCAGTTGGGGGAGGGAGACCCAGTACTTC; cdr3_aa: CATSWGRETQYF
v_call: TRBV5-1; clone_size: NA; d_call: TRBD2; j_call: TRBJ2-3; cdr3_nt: TGCGCCAGCAGCTTGCAACTAGCGGCAGACACAGATACGCAGTATTTT; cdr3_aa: CASSLQLAADTDTQYF
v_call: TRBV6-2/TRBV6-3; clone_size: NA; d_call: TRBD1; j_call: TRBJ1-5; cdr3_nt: TGTGCCAGCAGTTACCCAACAGGGGGCGCGTTTCAGCCCCAGCATTTT; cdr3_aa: CASSYPTGGAFQPQHF
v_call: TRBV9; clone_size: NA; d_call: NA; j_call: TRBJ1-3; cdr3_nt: TGTGCCAGCAGCGTAGATCAGGGGTATTTCTCTGGAAACACCATATATTTT; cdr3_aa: CASSVDQGYFSGNTIYF
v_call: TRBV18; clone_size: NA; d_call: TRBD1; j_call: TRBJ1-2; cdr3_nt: TGTGCCAGCTCCCCCGGGACAGGGGAGGGCTACACCTTC; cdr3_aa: CASSPGTGEGYTF
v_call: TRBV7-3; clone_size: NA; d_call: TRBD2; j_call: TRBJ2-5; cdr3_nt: TGTGCCAGCAGCTTACGACCAGCGGGAGTCGGGGAGACCCAGTACTTC; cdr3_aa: CASSLRPAGVGETQYF
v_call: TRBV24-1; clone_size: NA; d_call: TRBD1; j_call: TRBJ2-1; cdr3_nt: TGTGCCACCAGTGATTTTTCACAGGGGGGCAATGAGCAGTTCTTC; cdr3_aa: CATSDFSQGGNEQFF
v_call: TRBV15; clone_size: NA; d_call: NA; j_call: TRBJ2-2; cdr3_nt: TGTGCCACCAGCAGAGACAGGGCGAACACCGGGGAGCTGTTTTTT; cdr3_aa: CATSRDRANTGELFF
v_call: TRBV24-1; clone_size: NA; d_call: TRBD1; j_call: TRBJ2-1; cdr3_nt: TGTGCCACCAGTGATAACAGGGGGCGCGACAATGAGCAGTTCTTC; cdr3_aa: CATSDNRGRDNEQFF
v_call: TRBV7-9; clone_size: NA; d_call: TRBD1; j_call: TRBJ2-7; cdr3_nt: TGTGCCAGCAGCAAAACACCCACGGGACAGGTGGCTTGGTTATTC; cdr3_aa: CASSKTPTGQVAWLF
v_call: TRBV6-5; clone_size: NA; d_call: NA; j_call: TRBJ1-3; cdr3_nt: TGTGCCAGCAGCCCCCCTGGGGCCCCTGGAAACACCATATATTTT; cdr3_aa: CASSPPGAPGNTIYF
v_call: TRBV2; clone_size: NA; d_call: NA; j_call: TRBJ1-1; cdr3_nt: TGTGCCAGCAGTGAAGCTGGCAGAGAAGCTTTCTTT; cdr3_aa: CASSEAGREAFF
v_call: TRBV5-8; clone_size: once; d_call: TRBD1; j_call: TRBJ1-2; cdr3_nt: TGTGCCAGCAGCTTAGACAGGGGGCCGACGTGGGGCTACACCTTC; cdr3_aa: CASSLDRGPTWGYTF
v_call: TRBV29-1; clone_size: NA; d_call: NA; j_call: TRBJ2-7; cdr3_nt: TGCAGCGTTGGTGAGACAAGATACGAGCAGTACTTC; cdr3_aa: CSVGETRYEQYF
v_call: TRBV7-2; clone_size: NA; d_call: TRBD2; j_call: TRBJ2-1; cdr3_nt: TGTGCCAGCAGTTTCGGAAACAGCGGGAGGGCCTCCAAGGTCGAGCAGTTCTTC; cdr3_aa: CASSFGNSGRASKVEQFF
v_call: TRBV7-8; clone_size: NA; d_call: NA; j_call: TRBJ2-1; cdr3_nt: TGTGCCAGCAGGTTTAGCGACCACCAATTCTACAATGAGCAGTTCTTC; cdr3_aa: CASRFSDHQFYNEQFF
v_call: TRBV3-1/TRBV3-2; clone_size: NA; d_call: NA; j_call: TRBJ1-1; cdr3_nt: TGTGCCAGCAGCCAAGGAGAGAACACTGAAGCTTTCTTT; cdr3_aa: CASSQGENTEAFF
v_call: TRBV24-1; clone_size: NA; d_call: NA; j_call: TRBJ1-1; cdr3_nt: TGTGCCACCAGTGGTCGGGGAGCGAACACTGAAGCTTTCTTT; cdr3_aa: CATSGRGANTEAFF
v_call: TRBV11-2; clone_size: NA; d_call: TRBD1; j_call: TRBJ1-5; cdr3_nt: TGTGCCAGCAGCTTAGGGTCAGGGACAGGTCATCAGCCCCAGCATTTT; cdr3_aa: CASSLGSGTGHQPQHF
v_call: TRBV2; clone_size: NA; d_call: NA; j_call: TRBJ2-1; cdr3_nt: TGTGCCAGCAAGTTCCGGGAGTCAATAAATGAGCAGTTCTTC; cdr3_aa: CASKFRESINEQFF
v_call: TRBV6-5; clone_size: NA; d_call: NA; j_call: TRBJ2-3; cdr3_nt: TGTGCCAGCTGGGCGTGGAGCACAGATACGCAGTATTTT; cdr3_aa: CASWAWSTDTQYF
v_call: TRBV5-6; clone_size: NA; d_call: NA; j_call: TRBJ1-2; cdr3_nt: TGTGCCAGCAGCTTGTTCCAGGGCTATGGCTACACCTTC; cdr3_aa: CASSLFQGYGYTF
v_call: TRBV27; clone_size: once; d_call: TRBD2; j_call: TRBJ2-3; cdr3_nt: TGTGCCAGCAGTTTCCATGCTAGCGGGACTACGCGGACAGATACGCAGTATTTT; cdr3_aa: CASSFHASGTTRTDTQYF
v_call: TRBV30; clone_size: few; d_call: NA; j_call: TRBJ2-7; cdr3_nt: TGTGCCTGGAGTGTAGGAGGGCCGGGCGAGCAGTACTTC; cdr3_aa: CAWSVGGPGEQYF
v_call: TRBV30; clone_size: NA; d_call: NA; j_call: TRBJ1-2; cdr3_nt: TGTGCCTGGAGTGTACTACGGATCTATGGCTACACCTTC; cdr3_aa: CAWSVLRIYGYTF
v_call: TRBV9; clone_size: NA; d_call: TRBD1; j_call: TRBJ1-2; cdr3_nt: TGTGCCAGCCAGGGGGTTACGTATGGCTACACCTTC; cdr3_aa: CASQGVTYGYTF